This T cell receptor beta chain was identified in a study of T cells in Graves' hyperthyroidism and ophthalmopathy. Study context: Peripheral blood was secured at the point of initial diagnosis, before any treatment. Study-level points and caveats: Blood shared most expanded thyroid clonotypes above 0.001. Ophthalmopathy, which appeared later, was predicted by the model a median about 5.9 months before onset.

A remark on this clonotype: The antigen remains undetermined.

Germline V CDR1 and CDR2: MNHNS, SASEGT. This CDR3 spans 13 amino acids. V dropped 6 bases and J dropped 8 bases, with 13 bases sitting between them. RNA transcripts provided the source from which TCR beta CDR3 regions were amplified. RT-PCR in the first round (using the HTBI primer set) targeted the TCR CDR3. Each CDR3 protein gets one entry after TCRdb re-called the multiplex PCR reads with MiXCR. Of about 260,000 distinct CDR3 sequences detected, about 20% appear once; the ten largest clones hold around 60%. V and J are TRBV6-1 and TRBJ2-2; D might be TRBD1 (5 bases). This clonotype was obtained from a man aged 25 to 45 with Graves' ophthalmopathy. Sequencing input: blood. The CDR3 DNA follows: TGTGCCAGCAGGCTCGACAGTGTAGGGGAGCTGTTTTTT. Protein sequence: CASRLDSVGELFF.